This T cell receptor beta chain was recorded in a study of shared clonotypes between healthy human individuals. Germline V lookup: CDR1 SNHLY, CDR2 FYNNEI. The V end was cut by 5 bases, the J end by 4 bases, with 17 bases between. The CDR3 covers 15 residues. Authors' processing steps: Because ImmunoSEQ provided only junction sequences with no quality scores, the filtering differed. Generated by immunoSEQ multiplex PCR, the TCRdb table keeps only in-frame clones and is missing some. V, J and clone size were drawn from that table, and D and trimming were deduced from the DNA. Seen here are more than 850,000 clones, around 78% observed once, and the top ten hold roughly 0.56%.

The rearrangement links TRBV2 to TRBJ1-2; D gene ambiguous. The receptor was derived from a man between 18 and 29 years old in good health. Some clones in this sample may be carry-over from other donors' samples. Specimen: memory CD4+ T cells from PBMCs. The subset is: CD45RA-negative fraction. The CDR3 is CASSLSFPGSYGYTF. CDR3 in DNA: TGTGCCAGCAGTCTCTCATTCCCCGGTTCCTATGGCTACACCTTC.